The next 10 T cell receptor beta chains were all read from a single sample in a study of PD-1 blockade in classical Hodgkin lymphoma. Assay: immunoSEQ multiplex PCR; the TCRdb copy retains only in-frame clones and omits some. In the table there are 45,000 to 60,000 clones, 70% to 80% of which are singletons. Noted time point: cycle 4 day 1 (C4D1), after more than five weeks of nivolumab. Brentuximab vedotin exposure varied, and every patient relapsed after autologous stem cell transplantation. This specimen was peripheral blood mononuclear cells (PBMCs), taken before the fourth cycle of nivolumab. These receptor sequences come from a human donor with classical Hodgkin lymphoma.

The rearrangement links TRBV9 to TRBJ2-3; 7 positions agree with TRBD2. The CDR3 is made up of 18 amino acids. V dropped 4 bases and J dropped 2; count of bases not matched to a gene: 16. Per the germline V gene, CDR1 is SGDLS and CDR2 is YYNGEE. CDR3 residues: CASSTETGRPTITDTQYF. Written as DNA, the CDR3 is TGTGCCAGCAGCACCGAGACCGGGAGGCCGACAATCACAGATACGCAGTATTTT.

This chain joins TRBV28 and TRBJ1-3; perhaps TRBD1 as D (5 bases). The germline V gene has CDR1 MDHEN and CDR2 SYDVKM. Trimming removed 6 bases from V and 2 bases from J, with 11 bases in between. The CDR3 runs to 14 residues. Here the CDR3 reads CASRPGGTGNTIYF. DNA for the CDR3: TGTGCCAGCAGGCCGGGGGGGACTGGAAACACCATATATTTT.

V usage is TRBV5-1 and J usage is TRBJ2-5, with a tentative D call TRBD1 (6 bases). V was pared by 6 bases and J by 2 bases, with 20 bases between. Germline-derived CDR1 and CDR2 are SGHRS and YFSETQ. The CDR3 has 16 residues. CDR3 sequence reads: CASNPSRGQGQETQYF. CDR3 DNA sequence: TGCGCCAGCAATCCGTCCCGGGGCCAGGGGCAAGAGACCCAGTACTTC.

This clone occurred many times. Other DNA sequences in this specimen translate into the identical CDR3. The chain joins TRBV30 to TRBJ2-5, with D hard to call. The V end lost 0 bases, the J end lost 5 bases, and 13 bases lay between the germline ends. Germline V gene data show CDR1 as GTSNPN and CDR2 as SVGIG (reference sequence). CDR3 length: 14 residues. This CDR3 is CAWSVKVPPETQYF. CDR3 nucleotide sequence: TGTGCCTGGAGTGTAAAGGTCCCTCCCGAGACCCAGTACTTC. Filled out from reference TRBV30 and TRBJ2-5, the complete variable domain reads SQTIHQWPATLVQPVGSPLSLECTVEGTSNPNLYWYRQAAGRGLQLLFYSVGIGQISSEVPQNLSASRPQDRQFILSSKKLLLSDSGFYLCAWSVKVPPETQYFGPGTRLLVL.

V is TRBV19 and J is TRBJ2-1; TRBD2 is a possible D gene (5 bases). CDR3 length: 13 residues. Per the germline V gene, CDR1 is LNHDA and CDR2 is SQIVND (reference sequence). Trimming removed 10 bases at V and 9 bases at J, with 19 bases between. DNA for the CDR3: TGTGCCACCACGGACTGGGATATTGGTGAGCAGTTCTTC. Amino acid sequence: CATTDWDIGEQFF.

The genes are TRBV10-3 and TRBJ2-3; 10 bases are a match to TRBD2. The CDR3 consists of 15 residues. The trim removed 8 bases at V and 5 bases at J, leaving 10 bases unmatched. Germline CDR1 ENHRY, CDR2 SYGVKD. The CDR3 coding sequence is TGTGCCATCCGAGAAGCGGGGGGGCTCGAAGATACGCAGTATTTT. Protein product: CAIREAGGLEDTQYF.

The gene calls are TRBV28 and TRBJ2-7; D could derive from TRBD1 or TRBD2 (5 bases each). In germline, CDR1 is MDHEN, CDR2 SYDVKM. Trimming took 6 bases from V and 0 from J, leaving 12 bases between them. CDR3 length equals 14 residues. DNA for the CDR3: TGTGCCAGCAGCGGGACGCTCAACTCCTACGAGCAGTACTTC. It encodes CASSGTLNSYEQYF.

The rearrangement uses TRBV11-2 and TRBJ1-4, with a possible D match to TRBD1 (6 bases). Deletions cut 3 bases from V and 8 bases from J, with 10 bases between. CDR3 length equals 13 residues. Germline assignment: CDR1 SGHAT and CDR2 FQNNGV. The CDR3 sequence is CASSLGAREKLFF. The CDR3 DNA reads as TGTGCCAGCAGCTTGGGGGCGCGCGAAAAACTGTTTTTT. The full variable domain, with the rest looked up from reference TRBV11-2 and TRBJ1-4, is EAGVAQSPRYKIIEKRQSVAFWCNPISGHATLYWYQQILGQGPKLLIQFQNNGVVDDSQLPKDRFSAERLKGVDSTLKIQPAKLEDSAVYLCASSLGAREKLFFGSGTQLSVL.

The chain combines TRBV29-1 with TRBJ2-2; 10 bases are shared with TRBD1. The CDR3 is 14 amino acids. From germline, CDR1 is SQVTM and CDR2 ANQGSEA. V was clipped by 4 bases and J by 6 bases; unmatched bases: 5. CDR3 protein: CSVGQGANPGELFF. The CDR3 bases are TGCAGCGTTGGACAGGGGGCCAACCCCGGGGAGCTGTTTTTT.

This chain connects TRBV18 to TRBJ2-5, with D possibly matching TRBD2 (5 bases). The length of the CDR3 is 15 residues. The V end was cut by 0 bases, the J end by 2 bases, with 10 bases between. CDR1 is KGHSH and CDR2 is LQKENI in the germline V gene. CDR3 region: CASSPPSAAQETQYF. CDR3 nucleotide sequence: TGTGCCAGCTCACCACCGTCAGCGGCACAAGAGACCCAGTACTTC.